This is a list of T cell receptor beta chains from one sample in a study of CD8 T cells in ankylosing spondylitis. One entry per CDR3 protein, called by TCRdb with MiXCR from the 5' RACE reads. This sample has about 220,000 distinct CDR3 sequences, with around 17% found just once. Sequences were obtained from blood, either unsorted or a sorted T cell fraction (not recorded which). The receptors were gathered from a male donor with ankylosing spondylitis. Each CDR3 is given with its conserved first and last residue.

v_gene: TRBV9
len: 18
CDR3aa: CASSVEGDGHANTGELFF

v_gene: TRBV7-8
len: 14
CDR3aa: CASSFDRSGDTQYF

v_gene: TRBV12-3/TRBV12-4
len: 13
CDR3aa: CASRRTGSYEQYF

v_gene: TRBV10-3
len: 15
CDR3aa: CAISAPGQDTYEQYF

v_gene: TRBV9
len: 15
CDR3aa: CASSGRDSPTGELFF

v_gene: TRBV12-3/TRBV12-4
len: 14
CDR3aa: CASSLGSGNQPQHF

v_gene: TRBV4-3
len: 15
CDR3aa: CASSQLAGGRYEQFF

v_gene: TRBV7-9
len: 15
CDR3aa: CASSPRAGPDNEQFF

v_gene: TRBV18
len: 21
CDR3aa: CASSPPKKSTEDSSCCTEAFF

v_gene: TRBV9
len: 14
CDR3aa: CASSSRGLNTEAFF

v_gene: TRBV19
len: 13
CDR3aa: CASSIVDSYEQYF

v_gene: TRBV7-9
len: 14
CDR3aa: CASSQDASYNEQFF

v_gene: TRBV20-1
len: 16
CDR3aa: CSARDGTEGLSGELFF

v_gene: TRBV12-3/TRBV12-4
len: 15
CDR3aa: CASSLVYRGGYEQYF

v_gene: TRBV7-6
len: 15
CDR3aa: CAGTLQGSPFGEQFF

v_gene: TRBV12-3/TRBV12-4
len: 18
CDR3aa: CASSPLGGGPSSYNEQFF

v_gene: TRBV7-9
len: 15
CDR3aa: CASRSEWDPNEKLFF

v_gene: TRBV19
len: 15
CDR3aa: CASSIGTGRDTEAFF

v_gene: TRBV5-1
len: 14
CDR3aa: CASSFQGGNTEAFF

v_gene: TRBV19
len: 15
CDR3aa: CASAVSGGIYNEQFF

v_gene: TRBV12-3/TRBV12-4
len: 12
CDR3aa: CASSFSGNEQFF

v_gene: TRBV4-1
len: 14
CDR3aa: CASSQALTYNEQFF

v_gene: TRBV9
len: 18
CDR3aa: CASSSPGDRVLMNTEAFF

v_gene: TRBV20-1
len: 14
CDR3aa: CSARLVGGLYEQYF

v_gene: TRBV14
len: 14
CDR3aa: CASSPTSGAYEQYF

v_gene: TRBV28
len: 15
CDR3aa: CASSLELYSNQPQHF

v_gene: TRBV29-1
len: 14
CDR3aa: CSSQLAETYNEQFF

v_gene: TRBV25-1
len: 15
CDR3aa: CASSAPDSIGHEQYF

v_gene: TRBV7-8
len: 15
CDR3aa: CASSPPTGYQETQYF

v_gene: TRBV4-1
len: 14
CDR3aa: CASSQGDTGETQYF

v_gene: TRBV3-1
len: 14
CDR3aa: CAIGSPEAYYGYTF

v_gene: TRBV4-1
len: 12
CDR3aa: CASSQGGETQYF

v_gene: TRBV20-1
len: 16
CDR3aa: CSVNLAGVKEADTQYF

v_gene: TRBV7-9
len: 15
CDR3aa: CASSLGQGALRTQFF

v_gene: TRBV20-1
len: 13
CDR3aa: CSAWSQGTGELFF

v_gene: TRBV5-6
len: 14
CDR3aa: CASSLLASSYEQYF

v_gene: TRBV27
len: 14
CDR3aa: CASSWDGRDYGYTF